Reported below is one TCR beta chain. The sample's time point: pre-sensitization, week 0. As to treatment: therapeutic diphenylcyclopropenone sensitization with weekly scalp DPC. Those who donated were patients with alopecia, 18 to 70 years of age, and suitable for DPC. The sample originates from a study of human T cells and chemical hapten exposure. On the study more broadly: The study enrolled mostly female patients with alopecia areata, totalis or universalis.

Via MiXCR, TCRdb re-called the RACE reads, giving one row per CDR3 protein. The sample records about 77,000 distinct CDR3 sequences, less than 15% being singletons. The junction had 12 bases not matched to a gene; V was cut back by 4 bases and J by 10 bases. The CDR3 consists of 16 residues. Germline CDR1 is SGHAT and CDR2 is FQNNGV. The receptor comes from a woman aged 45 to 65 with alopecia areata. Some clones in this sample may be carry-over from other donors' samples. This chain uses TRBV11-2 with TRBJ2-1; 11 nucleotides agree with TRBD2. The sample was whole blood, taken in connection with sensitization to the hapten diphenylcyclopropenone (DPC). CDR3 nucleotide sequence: TGTGCCAGCAGCTCCCCGATAGCGGGAGGGCCTAGGGAGCAGTTCTTC. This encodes CASSSPIAGGPREQFF.